This T cell receptor (beta chain) was profiled in a study of shared clonotypes between healthy human individuals. CD45RO-negative CD8 cells positively selected for CCR7 made up the naive population, which excluded terminally differentiated effector memory CD45RA+ cells. Concerning this clone itself: Its antigen is not known.

Findings of the study overall: Sampling included only blood; tissue repertoires likely differ. It was observed that roughly 5.5% of naive CD4 clonotypes were shared across several donors.

Generated by immunoSEQ multiplex PCR, the TCRdb table keeps only in-frame clones and is missing some. This sample has around 580,000 clones, with roughly 98% found just once. CDR3 length: 14 amino acids. Germline V gene lookup returns CDR1 SGDLS and CDR2 YYNGEE. The V end lost 0 bases, the J end lost 7 bases, and 11 bases lay between the germline ends. The rearrangement links TRBV9 to TRBJ2-1; possibly TRBD1 or TRBD2 for D (5 bases each). Sequenced: naive CD8+ T cells sorted from blood. The receptor's source is a man aged 25-45 years in good health. The CDR3 sequence: CASSVGGGVNEQFF. CDR3 sequence (DNA): TGTGCCAGCAGCGTAGGTGGGGGAGTTAATGAGCAGTTCTTC.